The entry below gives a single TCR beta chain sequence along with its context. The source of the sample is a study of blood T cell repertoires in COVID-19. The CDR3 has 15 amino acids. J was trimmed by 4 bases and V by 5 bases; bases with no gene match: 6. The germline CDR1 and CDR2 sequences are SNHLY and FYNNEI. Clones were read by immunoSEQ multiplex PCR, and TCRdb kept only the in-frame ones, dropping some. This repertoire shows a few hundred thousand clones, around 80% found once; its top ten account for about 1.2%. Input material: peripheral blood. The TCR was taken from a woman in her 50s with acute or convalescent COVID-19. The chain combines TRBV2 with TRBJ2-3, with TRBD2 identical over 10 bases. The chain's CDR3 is CASSSISGGPDTQYF. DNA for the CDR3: TGTGCCAGCAGTTCTATTAGCGGGGGGCCAGATACGCAGTATTTT.